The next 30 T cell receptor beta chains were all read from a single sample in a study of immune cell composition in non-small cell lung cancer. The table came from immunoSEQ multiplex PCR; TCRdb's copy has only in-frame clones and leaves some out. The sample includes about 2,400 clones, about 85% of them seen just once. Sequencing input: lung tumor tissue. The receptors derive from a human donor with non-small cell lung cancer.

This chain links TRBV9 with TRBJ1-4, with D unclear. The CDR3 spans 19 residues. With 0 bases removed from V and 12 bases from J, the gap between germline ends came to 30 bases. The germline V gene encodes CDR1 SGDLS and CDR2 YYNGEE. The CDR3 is CASSVVVRPVNPHSEELFF. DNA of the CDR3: TGTGCCAGCAGCGTAGTGGTCAGACCCGTGAACCCACACTCTGAGGAACTGTTTTTT.

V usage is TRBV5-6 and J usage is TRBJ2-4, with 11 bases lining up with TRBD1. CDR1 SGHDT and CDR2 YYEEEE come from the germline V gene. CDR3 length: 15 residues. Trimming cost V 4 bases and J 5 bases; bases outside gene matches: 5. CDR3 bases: TGTGCCAGCAGCGCCGGGACAGGGGGTGAAAACATTCAGTACTTC. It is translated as CASSAGTGGENIQYF.

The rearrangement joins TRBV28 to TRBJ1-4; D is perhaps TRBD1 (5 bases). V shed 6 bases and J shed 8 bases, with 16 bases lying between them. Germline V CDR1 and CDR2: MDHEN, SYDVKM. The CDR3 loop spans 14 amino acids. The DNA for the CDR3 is TGTGCCAGCAGCTCCGGGGACTTCGAGGAAAAACTGTTTTTT. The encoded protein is CASSSGDFEEKLFF.

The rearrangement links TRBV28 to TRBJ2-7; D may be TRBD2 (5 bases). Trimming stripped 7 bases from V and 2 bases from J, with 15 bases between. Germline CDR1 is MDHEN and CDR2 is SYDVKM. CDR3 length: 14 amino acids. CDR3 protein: CASTLSEGTYEQYF. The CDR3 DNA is TGTGCCAGCACACTGAGTGAGGGAACCTACGAGCAGTACTTC. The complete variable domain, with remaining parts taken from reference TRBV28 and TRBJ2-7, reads DVKVTQSSRYLVKRTGEKVFLECVQDMDHENMFWYRQDPGLGLRLIYFSYDVKMKEKGDIPEGYSVSREKKERFSLILESASTNQTSMYLCASTLSEGTYEQYFGPGTRLTVT.

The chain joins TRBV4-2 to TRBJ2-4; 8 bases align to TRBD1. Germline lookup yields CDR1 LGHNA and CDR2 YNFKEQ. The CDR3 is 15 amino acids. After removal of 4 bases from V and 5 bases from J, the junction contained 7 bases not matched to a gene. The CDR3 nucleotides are TGTGCCAGCAGCCGTCCGGGACAGGCCGAAAACATTCAGTACTTC. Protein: CASSRPGQAENIQYF.

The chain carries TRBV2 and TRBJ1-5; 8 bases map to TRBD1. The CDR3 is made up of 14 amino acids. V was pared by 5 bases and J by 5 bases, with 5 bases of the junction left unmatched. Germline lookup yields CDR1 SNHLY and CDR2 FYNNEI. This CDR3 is CASSTQGVYQPQHF. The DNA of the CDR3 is TGTGCCAGCAGTACACAGGGGGTATATCAGCCCCAGCATTTT.

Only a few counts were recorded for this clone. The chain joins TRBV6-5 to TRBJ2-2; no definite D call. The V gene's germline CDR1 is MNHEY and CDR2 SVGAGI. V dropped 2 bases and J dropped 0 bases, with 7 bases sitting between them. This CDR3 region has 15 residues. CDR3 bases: TGTGCCAGCAGTTACACGGTAACGAACACCGGGGAGCTGTTTTTT. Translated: CASSYTVTNTGELFF.

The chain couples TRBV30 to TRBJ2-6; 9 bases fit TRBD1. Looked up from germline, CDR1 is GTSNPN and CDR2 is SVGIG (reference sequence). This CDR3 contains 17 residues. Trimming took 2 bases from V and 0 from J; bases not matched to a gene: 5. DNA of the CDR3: TGTGCCTGGAGTTTGACAGGGGGAGGCTCTGGGGCCAACGTCCTGACTTTC. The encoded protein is CAWSLTGGGSGANVLTF.

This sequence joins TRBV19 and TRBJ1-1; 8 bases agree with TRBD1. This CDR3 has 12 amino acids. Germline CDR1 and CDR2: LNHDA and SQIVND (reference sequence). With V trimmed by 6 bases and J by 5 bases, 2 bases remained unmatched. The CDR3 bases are TGTGCCAGTAGCCGGACAGGGACTGAAGCTTTCTTT. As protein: CASSRTGTEAFF. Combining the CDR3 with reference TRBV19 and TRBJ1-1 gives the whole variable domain DGGITQSPKYLFRKEGQNVTLSCEQNLNHDAMYWYRQDPGQGLRLIYYSQIVNDFQKGDIAEGYSVSREKKESFPLTVTSAQKNPTAFYLCASSRTGTEAFFGQGTRLTVV.

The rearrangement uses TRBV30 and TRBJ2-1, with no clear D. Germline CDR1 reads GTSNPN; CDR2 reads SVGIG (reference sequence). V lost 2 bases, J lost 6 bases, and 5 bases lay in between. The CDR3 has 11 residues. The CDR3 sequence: CAWSPLNEQFF. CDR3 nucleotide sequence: TGTGCCTGGAGTCCCCTCAATGAGCAGTTCTTC.

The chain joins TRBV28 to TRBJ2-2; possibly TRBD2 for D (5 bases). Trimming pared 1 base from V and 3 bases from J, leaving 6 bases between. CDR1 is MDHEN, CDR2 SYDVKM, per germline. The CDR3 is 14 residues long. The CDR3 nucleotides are TGTGCCAGCAGTTTATCGGGGTACACCGGGGAGCTGTTTTTT. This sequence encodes CASSLSGYTGELFF. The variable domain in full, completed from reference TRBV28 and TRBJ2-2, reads DVKVTQSSRYLVKRTGEKVFLECVQDMDHENMFWYRQDPGLGLRLIYFSYDVKMKEKGDIPEGYSVSREKKERFSLILESASTNQTSMYLCASSLSGYTGELFFGEGSRLTVL.

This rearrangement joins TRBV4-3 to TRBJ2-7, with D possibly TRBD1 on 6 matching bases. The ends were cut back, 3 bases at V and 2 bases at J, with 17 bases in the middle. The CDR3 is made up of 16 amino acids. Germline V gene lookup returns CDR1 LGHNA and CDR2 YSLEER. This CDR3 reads CASSHVLGHSTYEQYF. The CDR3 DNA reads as TGCGCCAGCAGCCATGTTTTGGGACACTCTACCTACGAGCAGTACTTC.

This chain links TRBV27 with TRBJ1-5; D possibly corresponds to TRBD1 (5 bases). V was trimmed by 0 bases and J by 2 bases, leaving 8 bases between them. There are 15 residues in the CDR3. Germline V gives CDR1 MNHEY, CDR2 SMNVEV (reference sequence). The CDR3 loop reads CASSLSQGRNQPQHF. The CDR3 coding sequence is TGTGCCAGCAGTTTATCGCAGGGTCGCAATCAGCCCCAGCATTTT.

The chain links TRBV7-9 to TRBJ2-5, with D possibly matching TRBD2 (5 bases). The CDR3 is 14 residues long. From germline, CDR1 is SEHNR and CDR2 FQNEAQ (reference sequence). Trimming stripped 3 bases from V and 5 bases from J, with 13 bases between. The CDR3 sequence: CASSFSRDGETQYF. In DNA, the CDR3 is TGTGCCAGCAGCTTCTCCCGGGATGGGGAGACCCAGTACTTC. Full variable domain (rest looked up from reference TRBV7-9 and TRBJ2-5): DTGVSQNPRHKITKRGQNVTFRCDPISEHNRLYWYRQTLGQGPEFLTYFQNEAQLEKSRLLSDRFSAERPKGSFSTLEIQRTEQGDSAMYLCASSFSRDGETQYFGPGTRLLVL.

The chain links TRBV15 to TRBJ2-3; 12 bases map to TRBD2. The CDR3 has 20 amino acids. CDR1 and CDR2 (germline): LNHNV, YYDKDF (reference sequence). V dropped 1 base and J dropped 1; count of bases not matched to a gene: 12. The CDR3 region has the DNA TGTGCCACCAGCAGAGTTGGGGTTGTAAGGACTAGCGGGGGCACAGATACGCAGTATTTT. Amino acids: CATSRVGVVRTSGGTDTQYF.

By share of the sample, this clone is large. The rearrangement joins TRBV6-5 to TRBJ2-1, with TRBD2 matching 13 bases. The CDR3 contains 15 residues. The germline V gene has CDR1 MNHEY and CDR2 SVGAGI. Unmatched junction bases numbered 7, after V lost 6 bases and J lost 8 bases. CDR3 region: CASRMGTSGIDEQFF. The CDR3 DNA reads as TGTGCCAGCAGGATGGGGACTAGCGGGATCGATGAGCAGTTCTTC.

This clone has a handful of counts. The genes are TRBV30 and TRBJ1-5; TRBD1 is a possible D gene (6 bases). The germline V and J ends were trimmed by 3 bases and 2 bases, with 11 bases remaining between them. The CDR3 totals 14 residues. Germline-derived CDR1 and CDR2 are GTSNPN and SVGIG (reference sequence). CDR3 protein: CAWSAGVGNQPQHF. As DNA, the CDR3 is TGTGCCTGGAGCGCAGGGGTTGGCAATCAGCCCCAGCATTTT.

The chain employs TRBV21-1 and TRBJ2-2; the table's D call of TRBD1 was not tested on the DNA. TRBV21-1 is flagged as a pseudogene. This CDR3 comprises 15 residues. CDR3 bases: TGTGCCAGCAGCCACCGGGACAGGGACACCGGGGAGCTGTTTTTT. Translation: CASSHRDRDTGELFF.

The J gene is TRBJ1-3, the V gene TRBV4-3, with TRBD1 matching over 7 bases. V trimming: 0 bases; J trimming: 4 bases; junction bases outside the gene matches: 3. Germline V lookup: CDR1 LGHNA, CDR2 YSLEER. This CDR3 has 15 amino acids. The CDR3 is CASSQDPQGGNTIYF. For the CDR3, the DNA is TGCGCCAGCAGCCAAGATCCACAGGGGGGAAACACCATATATTTT.

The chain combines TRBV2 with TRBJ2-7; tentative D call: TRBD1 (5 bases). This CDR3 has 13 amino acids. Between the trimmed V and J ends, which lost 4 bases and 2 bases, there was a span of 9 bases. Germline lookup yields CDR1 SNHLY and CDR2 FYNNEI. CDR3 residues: CASSARAAYEQYF. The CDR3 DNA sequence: TGTGCCAGCAGTGCCAGGGCGGCCTACGAGCAGTACTTC.

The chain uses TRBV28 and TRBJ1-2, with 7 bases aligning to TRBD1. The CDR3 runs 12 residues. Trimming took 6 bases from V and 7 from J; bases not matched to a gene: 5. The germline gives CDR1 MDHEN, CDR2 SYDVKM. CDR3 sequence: CASRPNRGGYTF. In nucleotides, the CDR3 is TGTGCCAGCAGACCGAACAGGGGTGGCTACACCTTC.

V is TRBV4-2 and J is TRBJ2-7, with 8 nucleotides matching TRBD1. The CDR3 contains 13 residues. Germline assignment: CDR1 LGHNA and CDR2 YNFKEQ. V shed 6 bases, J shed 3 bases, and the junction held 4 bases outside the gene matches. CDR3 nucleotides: TGTGCCAGCAGGTCGGGACAGGACTACGAGCAGTACTTC. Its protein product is CASRSGQDYEQYF.

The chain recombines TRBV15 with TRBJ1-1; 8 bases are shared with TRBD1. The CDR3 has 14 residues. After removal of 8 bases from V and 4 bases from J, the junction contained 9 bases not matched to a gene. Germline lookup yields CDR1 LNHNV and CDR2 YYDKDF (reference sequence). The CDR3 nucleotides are TGTGCCACCTCACAAGGACAGGGTGGCACTGAAGCTTTCTTT. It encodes CATSQGQGGTEAFF. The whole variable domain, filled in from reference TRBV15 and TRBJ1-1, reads DAMVIQNPRYQVTQFGKPVTLSCSQTLNHNVMYWYQQKSSQAPKLLFHYYDKDFNNEADTPDNFQSRRPNTSFCFLDIRSPGLGDTAMYLCATSQGQGGTEAFFGQGTRLTVV.

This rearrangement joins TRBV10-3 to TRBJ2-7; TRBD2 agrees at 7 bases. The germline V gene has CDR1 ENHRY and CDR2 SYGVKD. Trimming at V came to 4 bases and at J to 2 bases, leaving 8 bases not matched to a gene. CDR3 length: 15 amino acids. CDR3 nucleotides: TGTGCCATCAGTGGGGCCCTAGCGGTCACCTACGAGCAGTACTTC. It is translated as CAISGALAVTYEQYF.

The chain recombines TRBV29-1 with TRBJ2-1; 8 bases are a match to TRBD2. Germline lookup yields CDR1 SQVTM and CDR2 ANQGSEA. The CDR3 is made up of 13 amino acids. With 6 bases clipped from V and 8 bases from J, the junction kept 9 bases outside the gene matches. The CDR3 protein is CSVGEREFDEQFF. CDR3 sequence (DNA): TGCAGCGTCGGGGAGCGGGAGTTCGATGAGCAGTTCTTC.

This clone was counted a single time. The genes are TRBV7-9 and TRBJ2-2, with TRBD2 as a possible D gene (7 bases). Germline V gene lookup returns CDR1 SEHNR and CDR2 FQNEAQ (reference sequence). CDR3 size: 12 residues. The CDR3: CVPGEGTGELFF. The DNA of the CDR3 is TGTGTCCCAGGGGAGGGCACCGGGGAGCTGTTTTTT.

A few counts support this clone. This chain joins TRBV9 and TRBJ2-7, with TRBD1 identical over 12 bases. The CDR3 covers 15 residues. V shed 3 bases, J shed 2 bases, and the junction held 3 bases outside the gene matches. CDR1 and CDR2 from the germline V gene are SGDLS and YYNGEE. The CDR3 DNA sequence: TGTGCCAGCAGCGATGGGACAGGGGGCGCCTACGAGCAGTACTTC. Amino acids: CASSDGTGGAYEQYF.

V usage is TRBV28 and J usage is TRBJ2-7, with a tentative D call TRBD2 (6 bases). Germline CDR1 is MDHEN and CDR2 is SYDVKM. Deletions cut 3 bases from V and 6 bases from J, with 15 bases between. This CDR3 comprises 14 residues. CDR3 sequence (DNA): TGTGCCAGCAGTTTCCCGGGACTTTCGGTCGAGCAGTACTTC. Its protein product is CASSFPGLSVEQYF.

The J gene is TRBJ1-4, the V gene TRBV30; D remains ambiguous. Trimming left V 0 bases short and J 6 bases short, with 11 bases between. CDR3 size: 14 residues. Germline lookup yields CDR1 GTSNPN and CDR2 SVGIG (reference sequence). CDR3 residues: CAWSVAGWDEKLFF. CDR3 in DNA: TGTGCCTGGAGTGTAGCGGGGTGGGATGAAAAACTGTTTTTT.

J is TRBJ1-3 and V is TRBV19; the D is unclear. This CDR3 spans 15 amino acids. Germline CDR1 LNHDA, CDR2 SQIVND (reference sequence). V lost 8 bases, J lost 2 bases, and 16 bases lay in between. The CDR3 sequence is CASAYRRAAGNTIYF. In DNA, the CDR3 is TGTGCCAGTGCCTATCGGAGGGCGGCTGGAAACACCATATATTTT.